This T cell receptor (beta chain) stems from a study of blood T cells in healthy people across ages. Whole-study results and caveats: TCR beta diversity per million T cells fell roughly linearly with age.

The authors ran a second PCR of roughly 7 to 11 cycles using a sample-barcoded 5' primer and a J-beta primer mix. One entry per CDR3 protein, called by TCRdb with MiXCR from the 5' RACE reads. This table holds 700,000 to 950,000 distinct CDR3 sequences, nearly 60% found once. In regard to this clonotype: The antigen remains unidentified.

This CDR3 has 15 residues. Per the germline V gene, CDR1 is SQVTM and CDR2 is ANQGSEA. Trimming removed 7 bases at V and 5 bases at J, with 21 bases between. The chain carries TRBV29-1 and TRBJ2-1; D assignment may be TRBD1 or TRBD2 (6 bases each). The clonotype comes from a man aged 25-40 years in good health. Sequences were obtained from blood. CDR3 coding DNA: TGCAGCGCCGGACAGAGGAGGGGGTTCAACAATGAGCAGTTCTTC. This gives the protein CSAGQRRGFNNEQFF.